This passage covers 14 T cell receptor beta chains from one sample sequenced in a study of regulatory T cells in long-lasting Graves disease. Construction of TCR beta libraries relied on iRepertoire HTBI primers and on Arm-PCR targeting CDR3 regions. TCRdb independently ran MiXCR on the multiplex PCR reads; one entry per CDR3 protein. The sample lists hundreds of thousands of distinct CDR3 sequences; 15% to 20% were seen once. Time point noted: newly diagnosed GD, antithyroid drugs for less than 3 months. The TCR library was made from RNA that had been extracted from PBMCs in TRIzol. These records were also assigned to another study, of T cells in Graves' hyperthyroidism and ophthalmopathy.

Source: peripheral blood mononuclear cells (PBMCs), taken at new diagnosis, from a patient treated with antithyroid drugs. These TCRs come from a man aged 18 to 35 with Graves disease.

This clonotype occurred a few times. The rearrangement uses TRBV19 and TRBJ2-7; D is possibly TRBD2 (6 bases). This CDR3 comprises 14 residues. The ends were cut back, 5 bases at V and 4 bases at J, with 15 bases in the middle. Germline V gene lookup returns CDR1 LNHDA and CDR2 SQIVND (reference sequence). The DNA of the CDR3 is TGTGCCAGTAGTCCATTAGCGGAGCGTTACGAGCAGTACTTC. Translating it yields CASSPLAERYEQYF.

The chain employs TRBV6-1 and TRBJ2-7; D may match TRBD1 or TRBD2 (6 bases each). V lost 8 bases and J lost 3, with 14 bases in between. CDR3 length: 13 amino acids. CDR1 and CDR2 from the germline V gene are MNHNS and SASEGT. The CDR3: CASGAGQRYEQYF. CDR3 DNA: TGTGCCAGCGGCGCGGGACAACGCTACGAGCAGTACTTC.

This clonotype was recorded many times. The chain employs TRBV12-3 or TRBV12-4 and TRBJ2-1, with TRBD2 matching 7 bases. Trimming cost V 3 bases and J 7 bases; bases outside gene matches: 3. The CDR3 length is 13 residues. The CDR3 reads CASSFGGRNEQFF. CDR3 DNA sequence: TGTGCCAGCAGTTTCGGGGGGAGGAATGAGCAGTTCTTC.

Many counts were recorded for this clonotype. The rearrangement links TRBV30 to TRBJ2-7; 11 bases align to TRBD2. The V gene's germline CDR1 is GTSNPN and CDR2 SVGIG (reference sequence). There are 14 residues in the CDR3. Losses at the gene ends were 0 bases for V and 5 bases for J; bases not matched to a gene: 3. Written as DNA, the CDR3 is TGTGCCTGGAGTGTCCTAGCGGGAGGCAACGAGCAGTACTTC. As protein: CAWSVLAGGNEQYF.

The chain uses TRBV6-1 and TRBJ1-1; D is perhaps TRBD1 (5 bases). Deletions cut 6 bases from V and 4 bases from J, with 15 bases between. The germline CDR1 and CDR2 sequences are MNHNS and SASEGT. The CDR3 loop spans 14 amino acids. CDR3 residues: CASSEGPASTEAFF. The CDR3 DNA is TGTGCCAGCAGCGAGGGGCCTGCGAGCACTGAAGCTTTCTTT.

Concerning this clonotype itself: Because the CDR3 is missing its conserved closing phenylalanine or tryptophan, this is likely a read error. This chain uses TRBV11-3 with TRBJ2-1, with D possibly TRBD2 on 5 matching bases. CDR3 length equals 14 residues. Germline CDR1 reads SGHNT; CDR2 reads YENEEA. Trimming took 0 bases from V and 9 from J, leaving 12 bases between them. In DNA form, the CDR3 reads TGTGCCAGCAGCTTAGATCGAGGGCTAGGTGAGCAGTTCTCC. It specifies CASSLDRGLGEQFS.

A few counts support this clonotype. The chain combines TRBV5-6 with TRBJ2-7; 9 nucleotides match TRBD1. Germline assignment: CDR1 SGHDT and CDR2 YYEEEE. The CDR3 runs to 14 residues. After removal of 2 bases from V and 5 bases from J, the junction contained 5 bases not matched to a gene. CDR3 DNA: TGTGCCAGCAGCTTACAGGGGGCAATCCACGAGCAGTACTTC. Its protein product is CASSLQGAIHEQYF.

This clonotype was counted ten times or more. The chain combines TRBV2 with TRBJ2-5, with D possibly TRBD2 on 6 matching bases. Looked up from germline, CDR1 is SNHLY and CDR2 is FYNNEI. The ends were cut back, 5 bases at V and 7 bases at J, with 20 bases in the middle. The CDR3 runs 15 residues. The CDR3 reads CASSYGGSALGTQYF. The CDR3 DNA is TGTGCCAGCAGTTACGGGGGAAGTGCCTTGGGGACCCAGTACTTC.

The table lists this clonotype with a count of one. Since a far larger clone is one base different, this is likely a read error. This chain joins TRBV27 and TRBJ2-7; 9 bases agree with TRBD1. Germline V gene lookup returns CDR1 MNHEY and CDR2 SMNVEV (reference sequence). The CDR3 is 12 residues long. CDR3 DNA: TGTGCCAGCAGCTGGACAGGGGACGATCAGTACTTC. Translating it yields CASSWTGDDQYF.

The chain has TRBV6-2 or TRBV6-3 and TRBJ2-5, with TRBD1 as a possible D gene (6 bases). The CDR3 is made up of 15 amino acids. The V and J ends lost 6 bases and 2 bases respectively, with 16 bases between them. Per germline, CDR1 MNHEY and CDR2 SVGEGT. This CDR3 reads CASSPGRGVQETQYF. DNA of the CDR3: TGTGCCAGCAGCCCCGGCAGGGGCGTTCAAGAGACCCAGTACTTC.

The chain uses TRBV5-1 and TRBJ1-1; D possibly corresponds to TRBD1 (5 bases). V was pared by 5 bases and J by 7 bases, with 9 bases between. This CDR3 region has 11 residues. CDR1 is SGHRS and CDR2 is YFSETQ in the germline V gene. The CDR3 spells CASRGEVEAFF. CDR3 bases: TGCGCCAGCAGGGGGGAGGTTGAAGCTTTCTTT.

This clonotype was detected a few times. The chain links TRBV28 to TRBJ2-7; 12 bases are shared with TRBD2. Per the germline V gene, CDR1 is MDHEN and CDR2 is SYDVKM. This CDR3 spans 13 amino acids. Here the CDR3 DNA reads TGTGCGGGGAGGACTAGCGGGGCCTACGAGCAGTACTTC. Its translation is CAGRTSGAYEQYF. The variable domain in full, completed from reference TRBV28 and TRBJ2-7, reads DVKVTQSSRYLVKRTGEKVFLECVQDMDHENMFWYRQDPGLGLRLIYFSYDVKMKEKGDIPEGYSVSREKKERFSLILESASTNQTSMYLCAGRTSGAYEQYFGPGTRLTVT.

This chain connects TRBV20-1 to TRBJ1-5; TRBD1 is a possible D gene (5 bases). Trimming left V 3 bases short and J 0 bases short, with 15 bases between. CDR1 is DFQATT, CDR2 SNEGSKA, per germline (reference sequence). This CDR3 region has 16 residues. CDR3 residues: CSASRVRGYSNQPQHF. CDR3 bases: TGCAGTGCTAGTAGAGTAAGGGGCTATAGCAATCAGCCCCAGCATTTT.

This clonotype was detected many times. This rearrangement joins TRBV10-3 to TRBJ2-5; weak D call: TRBD2 (5 bases). This CDR3 contains 11 residues. In germline, CDR1 is ENHRY, CDR2 SYGVKD. Deletions cut 4 bases from V and 5 bases from J, with 5 bases between. CDR3 sequence reads: CAISAGETQYF. CDR3 bases: TGTGCCATCAGTGCGGGGGAGACCCAGTACTTC.